The clone carrying this TCR beta chain has only one observation. TCRdb redid the calling of the RT-PCR reads with MiXCR, one entry per CDR3 protein. The sample holds about 680,000 distinct CDR3 sequences, about 14% seen once. Trimming took 4 bases from V and 6 from J, leaving 21 bases between them. Germline loops: CDR1 DFQATT, CDR2 SNEGSKA (reference sequence). This CDR3 contains 15 residues. The J gene is TRBJ1-1, the V gene TRBV20-1; a possible D gene is TRBD1 (5 bases). The sequence was collected from a female donor in good health, serving as a healthy control. Sequenced: memory CD4+ T cells from blood. In DNA form, the CDR3 reads TGCAGTGCTAAGGGGTCGACGAATTTGGGGGCTGAAGCTTTCTTT. Amino acid sequence: CSAKGSTNLGAEAFF.